This T cell receptor beta chain is drawn from a study of human CD8 memory T cell subsets. Germline V CDR1 and CDR2: SEHNR, FQNEAQ (reference sequence). This CDR3 comprises 15 residues. Study results and caveats: Stem-like memory and precursor exhausted T cells were similarly highly diverse; effector memory cells were not. Estimated Chao1 values suggested that diversity was greater among stem-like memory T cells than among precursor exhausted T cells.

The stem-like memory CD8+ T cells (TSTEM) had a CCR7+ PD-1- TIGIT- phenotype. UMI-labeled 5' RACE was used to make TCR beta libraries. TCRdb re-called the 5' RACE reads; every CDR3 protein appears as one record, without DNA. The table lists about 10,000 distinct CDR3 sequences. Worth noting for this clonotype: No antigen is known for it.

Material for sequencing was CD8+ stem-like memory T cells (TSCM and TCM) sorted from PBMCs. Stated subset: stem-like memory CD8 T cells (TSTEM), CCR7+ PD-1- TIGIT-. The source is a human donor in good health. The V and J genes are TRBV7-9 and TRBJ2-7; as DNA is missing, the TRBD2 call by TCRdb cannot be tested. The CDR3 protein is CASSSGLASLGEQYF.